The T cell receptor beta chain under discussion was sequenced for a study of vaccination and CD4 T cells after COVID-19. Study-wide context: Post-COVID samples were collected a median approximately 97 days following diagnosis, spanning 35 to 161.

V lost 1 base to trimming and J lost 11 bases, with 17 bases between them. The germline V gene encodes CDR1 MDHEN and CDR2 SYDVKM. The CDR3 loop spans 14 amino acids. In regard to this clonotype: Its antigen is unidentified.

Treatment here: roughly nine-day PBMC culture with coronavirus spike peptide pools or control peptides (ViraFEST assay). T cells were expanded with peptide pools, and expanded clonotypes were identified by TCR sequencing. IL-2 (around 9.8 IU/ml) and peptide pools (approximately 9.7 ug/ml) were added to cultures of approximately 2 million PBMCs per well. Oncomine TCR Beta short-read sequencing was applied to DNA from cultured CD4+ T cells. A single record per CDR3 protein comes from TCRdb applying MiXCR to the PCR reads. The sample records around 19,000 distinct CDR3 sequences, approximately 62% being singletons.

The TCR originated in a human donor who had recovered from COVID-19. This chain links TRBV28 with TRBJ1-1, with D maybe TRBD1 (6 bases). The specimen was CD4+ T cells from blood, cultured in vitro. Written as DNA, the CDR3 is TGTGCCAGCAGTTTATATCGACAGGACCCAGAGGCTTTCTTT. Encoded protein: CASSLYRQDPEAFF.